This TCR beta chain was sequenced during a study of PD-1 blockade in classical Hodgkin lymphoma. Turning to the study itself: Administration of nivolumab to patients was at 3 mg/kg intravenously every 2 weeks.

This clone was seen only once. Its antigen is currently unknown. Some clones are missing from TCRdb's copy, which holds only in-frame ones; the method was immunoSEQ multiplex PCR. In the table there are just under 30,000 clones, about 71% of which are singletons. Study outcomes and limitations: Nivolumab starters within 1 year of ASCT were excluded. Partial responders and progressors had significantly lower baseline TCR diversity. Relapsed/refractory patients reportedly had lower baseline diversity than newly diagnosed patients.

This CDR3 is 14 amino acids long. V lost 3 bases, J lost 3 bases, and 12 bases lay in between. Germline lookup yields CDR1 WNHNN and CDR2 SYGVQD (reference sequence). Each patient's relapse followed autologous stem cell transplantation, and brentuximab vedotin exposure varied. The source is a human donor with classical Hodgkin lymphoma. The V gene is TRBV10-1, the J gene TRBJ2-7, with D perhaps TRBD1 (6 bases). Sequencing was performed on peripheral blood mononuclear cells (PBMCs), taken before the second cycle of nivolumab. Here the CDR3 reads CASSDGDRYYEQYF. The CDR3 nucleotides read TGCGCCAGCAGTGATGGTGACAGGTACTACGAGCAGTACTTC.